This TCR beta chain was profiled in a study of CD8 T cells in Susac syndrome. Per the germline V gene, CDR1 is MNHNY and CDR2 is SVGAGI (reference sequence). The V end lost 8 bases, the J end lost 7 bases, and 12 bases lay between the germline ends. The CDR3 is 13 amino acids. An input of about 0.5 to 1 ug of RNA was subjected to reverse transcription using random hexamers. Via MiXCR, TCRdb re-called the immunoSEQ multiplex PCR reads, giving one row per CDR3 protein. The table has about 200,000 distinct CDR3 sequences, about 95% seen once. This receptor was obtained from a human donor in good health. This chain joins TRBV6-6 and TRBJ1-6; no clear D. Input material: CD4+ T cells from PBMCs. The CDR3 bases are TGTGCCAGCGGCACAACCTCGAATTCACCCCTCCACTTT. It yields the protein CASGTTSNSPLHF.